A single sample gave rise to the 27 T cell receptor beta chains below, sequenced in a study of blood T cell repertoires in COVID-19. This table comes from immunoSEQ multiplex PCR, and its TCRdb copy is limited to in-frame clones, with some not included. The profile shows 230,000 or so clones, around 82% of them singletons. Input material: peripheral blood. Receptors originate from a man aged 45 to 65 with active or convalescent COVID-19.

The chain recombines TRBV14 with TRBJ2-2; D not certain. Germline CDR1 is SGHDN and CDR2 is FVKESK. V lost 3 bases and J 3 bases, leaving 20 bases between the germline ends. The CDR3 covers 18 residues. CDR3 nucleotides: TGTGCCAGCAGCCAGACCCCGGTGGAGACTTCCTACACCGGGGAGCTGTTTTTT. This translates into CASSQTPVETSYTGELFF.

This clone was counted only a few times. V gene TRBV5-4 combines with J gene TRBJ2-7, with 9 positions matching TRBD1. The CDR3 covers 14 residues. V shed 4 bases, J shed 5 bases, and the junction held 7 bases outside the gene matches. Germline assignment: CDR1 SGHNT and CDR2 YYREEE (reference sequence). CDR3 amino acids: CASSPGTGRHEQYF. For the CDR3, the DNA is TGTGCCAGCAGCCCCGGGACAGGGAGGCACGAGCAGTACTTC.

The V gene is TRBV12-3 or TRBV12-4, the J gene TRBJ2-5; tentative D call: TRBD2 (5 bases). The CDR3 runs to 13 residues. The V end lost 6 bases, the J end lost 5 bases, and 13 bases lay between the germline ends. CDR3 DNA: TGTGCCAGCAGCCCCGACTGGAGGGAGACCCAGTACTTC. This encodes CASSPDWRETQYF.

This clone was detected only once. The chain uses TRBV5-1 and TRBJ1-1; a weak D match, TRBD1 (5 bases). Germline V lookup: CDR1 SGHRS, CDR2 YFSETQ. V lost 4 bases, J lost 2 bases, and 9 bases lay in between. The CDR3 is 13 residues long. As DNA, the CDR3 is TGCGCCAGCAGCCAGACAGCAAACACTGAAGCTTTCTTT. It is translated as CASSQTANTEAFF.

The table lists this clone with a count of one. The chain carries TRBV7-6 and TRBJ2-1, with no clear D. The CDR3 consists of 17 residues. Trimming took off 1 base at V and 0 bases at J, with 13 bases between the two ends. Germline V CDR1 and CDR2: SGHVS, FNYEAQ. The CDR3 sequence: CASSLDQRLLSYNEQFF. The CDR3 nucleotides read TGTGCCAGCAGCTTAGATCAGCGCCTACTCTCCTACAATGAGCAGTTCTTC. Full variable domain (outside the CDR3, taken from reference TRBV7-6 and TRBJ2-1): GAGVSQSPRYKVTKRGQDVALRCDPISGHVSLYWYRQALGQGPEFLTYFNYEAQQDKSGLPNDRFSAERPEGSISTLTIQRTEQRDSAMYRCASSLDQRLLSYNEQFFGPGTRLTVL.

This clone was observed a handful of times. This chain connects TRBV5-6 to TRBJ1-1; a possible D gene is TRBD1 (5 bases). V was shortened by 1 base and J by 1 base, with 11 bases between the two germline ends. CDR1 is SGHDT and CDR2 is YYEEEE in the germline V gene. The CDR3 consists of 15 residues. CDR3 bases: TGTGCCAGCAGCTTGCGGGTGGGGCAGAACACTGAAGCTTTCTTT. Translation: CASSLRVGQNTEAFF. Based on the CDR3 plus reference TRBV5-6 and TRBJ1-1, the full variable domain is DAGVTQSPTHLIKTRGQQVTLRCSPKSGHDTVSWYQQALGQGPQFIFQYYEEEERQRGNFPDRFSGHQFPNYSSELNVNALLLGDSALYLCASSLRVGQNTEAFFGQGTRLTVV.

This clone was detected a few times. V and J are TRBV7-8 and TRBJ1-5; D call uncertain. Germline CDR1 reads SGHVS; CDR2 reads FQNEAQ. The CDR3 has 14 amino acids. Trimming stripped 3 bases from V and 4 bases from J, with 10 bases between. DNA of the CDR3: TGTGCCAGCAGCTTGGGGAGTGGAAATCAGCCCCAGCATTTT. Its protein product is CASSLGSGNQPQHF.

The genes are TRBV5-6 and TRBJ2-1; 7 nucleotides match TRBD1. The CDR3 loop spans 16 amino acids. From germline, CDR1 is SGHDT and CDR2 YYEEEE. With 0 bases clipped from V and 5 bases from J, the junction kept 8 bases outside the gene matches. CDR3 residues: CASSLVFRQGDNEQFF. The CDR3 nucleotides are TGTGCCAGCAGCTTGGTGTTCCGGCAGGGGGACAATGAGCAGTTCTTC. The complete variable domain, with remaining parts taken from reference TRBV5-6 and TRBJ2-1, reads DAGVTQSPTHLIKTRGQQVTLRCSPKSGHDTVSWYQQALGQGPQFIFQYYEEEERQRGNFPDRFSGHQFPNYSSELNVNALLLGDSALYLCASSLVFRQGDNEQFFGPGTRLTVL.

This chain connects TRBV19 to TRBJ1-3; D call uncertain. Germline values: CDR1 LNHDA, CDR2 SQIVND (reference sequence). The germline V and J ends were trimmed by 8 bases and 5 bases, with 13 bases remaining between them. The CDR3 extends over 13 amino acids. The CDR3 DNA follows: TGTGCCAGTCGTGGGCCGAACCGAAACACCATATATTTT. The encoded protein is CASRGPNRNTIYF. The full variable domain, rest sourced from reference TRBV19 and TRBJ1-3, is DGGITQSPKYLFRKEGQNVTLSCEQNLNHDAMYWYRQDPGQGLRLIYYSQIVNDFQKGDIAEGYSVSREKKESFPLTVTSAQKNPTAFYLCASRGPNRNTIYFGEGSWLTVV.

This clone has a handful of counts. The chain has TRBV11-2 and TRBJ2-2; TRBD2 matches 8 bases. The CDR3 loop spans 14 amino acids. V was clipped by 5 bases and J by 7 bases; unmatched bases: 6. Germline values: CDR1 SGHAT, CDR2 FQNNGV. The CDR3 sequence is CASSLGLADGELFF. Here the CDR3 DNA reads TGTGCCAGCAGCCTCGGACTAGCTGACGGGGAGCTGTTTTTT.

This clone was seen only a few times. The rearrangement uses TRBV7-2 and TRBJ1-5; perhaps TRBD1 as D (6 bases). Deletions cut 1 base from V and 4 bases from J, with 14 bases between. CDR1 is SGHTA and CDR2 is FQGNSA in the germline V gene. This CDR3 contains 16 residues. CDR3 sequence (DNA): TGTGCCAGCAGCTTAGGGGGAGGGGGTTCTAATCAGCCCCAGCATTTT. Its protein is CASSLGGGGSNQPQHF.

The chain joins TRBV27 to TRBJ2-7; a possible D gene is TRBD1 (6 bases). Trimming removed 5 bases from V and 0 bases from J, with 17 bases in between. The germline CDR1 and CDR2 sequences are MNHEY and SMNVEV (reference sequence). The CDR3 covers 16 residues. The DNA of the CDR3 is TGTGCCAGCAGTCCCAAAGTGACAGGCGTCTCCTACGAGCAGTACTTC. This gives the protein CASSPKVTGVSYEQYF.

The chain links TRBV5-6 to TRBJ2-3; TRBD1 aligns across 11 bases. V lost 3 bases, J lost 4 bases, and 4 bases stayed unmatched. Germline V CDR1 and CDR2: SGHDT, YYEEEE. The CDR3 is 15 amino acids. CDR3 in DNA: TGTGCCAGCAGCTCCGGGACAGGGGGAGCAGATACGCAGTATTTT. Its translation is CASSSGTGGADTQYF.

The gene calls are TRBV7-2 and TRBJ2-1; D might be TRBD2 (6 bases). Trimming pared 2 bases from V and 2 bases from J, leaving 10 bases between. The CDR3 covers 15 residues. Germline V gene data show CDR1 as SGHTA and CDR2 as FQGNSA. CDR3 sequence: CASSLLGRPYNEQFF. Here the CDR3 DNA reads TGTGCCAGCAGCTTACTGGGGAGGCCCTACAATGAGCAGTTCTTC.

The V call is TRBV19, the J call TRBJ2-5; D possibly corresponds to TRBD2 (5 bases). CDR1 is LNHDA and CDR2 is SQIVND in the germline V gene (reference sequence). This CDR3 comprises 14 residues. Deletions cut 3 bases from V and 3 bases from J, with 11 bases between. The CDR3 coding sequence is TGTGCCAGTAGTATCCAACCGGGAAAAGAGACCCAGTACTTC. Translation: CASSIQPGKETQYF.

This clone was observed at least ten times. V usage is TRBV28 and J usage is TRBJ2-7, with TRBD1 identical over 11 bases. The CDR3 is 12 amino acids. CDR1 is MDHEN, CDR2 SYDVKM, per germline. The CDR3 sequence: CVSGTGGREQYF. Here the CDR3 DNA reads TGTGTCTCGGGGACAGGGGGTCGGGAGCAGTACTTC.

The V gene is TRBV5-4, the J gene TRBJ2-3; TRBD1 matches at 10 bases. The CDR3 runs 17 residues. Germline CDR1 reads SGHNT; CDR2 reads YYREEE (reference sequence). The V segment lost 4 bases and the J segment 1 base; nucleotides outside the gene matches: 9. DNA of the CDR3: TGTGCCAGCAGCAGCCACCGGGACAGGGGACGCACAGATACGCAGTATTTT. This translates into CASSSHRDRGRTDTQYF.

CDR3 bases: TGTGCCAGCAGCGTATCCTGGCAGGGTGGTGATGAAAAACTGTTTTTT. This codes for CASSVSWQGGDEKLFF. The J gene is TRBJ1-4, the V gene TRBV9; D perhaps matches TRBD1 (5 bases). Germline V gene data show CDR1 as SGDLS and CDR2 as YYNGEE. V was pared by 1 base and J by 6 bases, with 16 bases between. This CDR3 comprises 16 residues. The full variable domain, rest sourced from reference TRBV9 and TRBJ1-4, is DSGVTQTPKHLITATGQRVTLRCSPRSGDLSVYWYQQSLDQGLQFLIQYYNGEERAKGNILERFSAQQFPDLHSELNLSSLELGDSALYFCASSVSWQGGDEKLFFGSGTQLSVL.

The chain combines TRBV6-5 with TRBJ1-5, with TRBD1 as a possible D gene (5 bases). This CDR3 contains 13 residues. CDR1 MNHEY and CDR2 SVGAGI come from the germline V gene. Trimming took off 6 bases at V and 11 bases at J, with 17 bases between the two ends. The CDR3 protein is CASRPGQTGSQHF. In DNA, the CDR3 is TGTGCCAGCAGACCCGGGCAAACAGGCTCCCAGCATTTT.

This chain links TRBV5-1 with TRBJ2-7; the match to TRBD2 covers 8 bases. Germline V gene lookup returns CDR1 SGHRS and CDR2 YFSETQ. The V and J ends lost 2 bases and 2 bases, in that order; junction bases with no gene match: 3. This CDR3 region has 14 residues. CDR3 sequence reads: CASSFTSGPYEQYF. The CDR3, as DNA: TGCGCCAGCAGCTTCACTAGCGGTCCCTACGAGCAGTACTTC.

This chain connects TRBV6-5 to TRBJ2-7; 7 positions match TRBD1. With V trimmed by 6 bases and J by 4 bases, 6 bases remained unmatched. The CDR3 consists of 13 residues. CDR1 and CDR2 from the germline V gene are MNHEY and SVGAGI. CDR3 sequence: CASRNTGAYEQYF. The CDR3 nucleotides read TGTGCCAGCAGGAATACAGGGGCTTACGAGCAGTACTTC.

The chain couples TRBV5-1 to TRBJ2-1; D possibly corresponds to TRBD1 (7 bases). The length of the CDR3 is 19 residues. Trimming stripped 3 bases from V and 2 bases from J, with 24 bases between. Germline-derived CDR1 and CDR2 are SGHRS and YFSETQ. DNA of the CDR3: TGCGCCAGCAGCTCCCGACAGGGAGGTGGCGGAAGTCCCTACAATGAGCAGTTCTTC. Protein product: CASSSRQGGGGSPYNEQFF. Full variable domain (missing parts from reference TRBV5-1 and TRBJ2-1): KAGVTQTPRYLIKTRGQQVTLSCSPISGHRSVSWYQQTPGQGLQFLFEYFSETQRNKGNFPGRFSGRQFSNSRSEMNVSTLELGDSALYLCASSSRQGGGGSPYNEQFFGPGTRLTVL.

The chain uses TRBV7-8 and TRBJ1-3; D unclear. V lost 5 bases and J 4 bases, leaving 15 bases between the germline ends. The CDR3 totals 15 residues. The germline V gene has CDR1 SGHVS and CDR2 FQNEAQ. In DNA form, the CDR3 reads TGTGCCAGCAGCCTGAGGGTCGAGCCGGGAAACACCATATATTTT. Protein product: CASSLRVEPGNTIYF.

CDR3 bases: TGTGCCAGCAGTCTAGTTCAGGGTTCAGACACTGAAGCTTTCTTT. Residues: CASSLVQGSDTEAFF. This rearrangement joins TRBV9 to TRBJ1-1; the D gene is possibly TRBD1 (5 bases). This CDR3 spans 15 amino acids. Germline values: CDR1 SGDLS, CDR2 YYNGEE. V was shortened by 5 bases and J by 3 bases, with 17 bases between the two germline ends.

The sample holds a few counts of this clone. The chain employs TRBV30 and TRBJ1-2; D remains ambiguous. Germline loops: CDR1 GTSNPN, CDR2 SVGIG (reference sequence). Trimming stripped 2 bases from V and 6 bases from J, with 10 bases between. There are 12 residues in the CDR3. This CDR3 reads CAWSTGYDGYTF. As DNA, the CDR3 is TGTGCCTGGAGTACGGGTTACGATGGCTACACCTTC.

This clone was detected a few times. The rearrangement joins TRBV28 to TRBJ2-7; TRBD2 agrees at 9 bases. This CDR3 spans 13 amino acids. Germline V lookup: CDR1 MDHEN, CDR2 SYDVKM. V dropped 7 bases and J dropped 2; count of bases not matched to a gene: 3. The DNA of the CDR3 is TGTGCCAGCAACGCGGGGGGGACCTACGAGCAGTACTTC. Translation gives CASNAGGTYEQYF. Filled out from reference TRBV28 and TRBJ2-7, the complete variable domain reads DVKVTQSSRYLVKRTGEKVFLECVQDMDHENMFWYRQDPGLGLRLIYFSYDVKMKEKGDIPEGYSVSREKKERFSLILESASTNQTSMYLCASNAGGTYEQYFGPGTRLTVT.

This chain uses TRBV11-2 with TRBJ2-3, with 8 nucleotides matching TRBD2. Germline V gives CDR1 SGHAT, CDR2 FQNNGV. This CDR3 comprises 14 residues. Trimming removed 5 bases from V and 13 bases from J; junction bases left unmatched: 14. The CDR3 reads CASSLAAGGRVEYF. Here the CDR3 DNA reads TGTGCCAGCAGCCTCGCCGCGGGGGGAAGGGTTGAGTATTTT.